The present T cell receptor (beta chain) was sequenced within a study of blood T cell repertoires in COVID-19. Whole-study context: Sites in the United States, Italy and Spain provided acute and convalescent COVID-19 samples. The cDNA or gDNA used as material had been derived from T cells, B-cell-depleted T cells, or PBMCs.

Germline V CDR1 and CDR2: SGHTA, FQGTGA. The CDR3 spans 14 residues. Trimming took 9 bases from V and 11 from J, leaving 20 bases between them. In the original workflow: Researchers report that nucleated cell counts were estimated from reference gene primer amplification. Assay used: immunoSEQ multiplex PCR; TCRdb lists only in-frame clones, some missing. That table supplies the V and J calls and clone size; D and trimming were determined from the DNA. The table shows 300,000 to 500,000 clones, with approximately 87% occurring only once. Clinical history reported by participants formed the basis on which cohorts were assigned.

This chain joins TRBV7-3 and TRBJ1-6; perhaps TRBD1 as D (6 bases). Sequenced: PBMCs or T cells enriched from blood (not recorded which). The source is a woman in her 30s with acute COVID-19. As DNA, the CDR3 is TGTGCCAGTAACGGACGGGCCCAGGGGACACCCCTCCACTTT. Amino acids: CASNGRAQGTPLHF.